The source of this T cell receptor (beta chain) is a study of human T cells and chemical hapten exposure. Study summary: Subjects had 2% DPC placed on 2 cm by 2 cm of upper inner arm skin for sensitization.

This clonotype was recorded at least ten times. The CDR3 spans 14 residues. CDR1 and CDR2 from the germline V gene are MNHEY and SMNVEV (reference sequence). The V end was cut by 7 bases, the J end by 2 bases, with 14 bases between. The time point is: patch test 2, 6 weeks after DPC sensitization. Described treatment: therapeutic diphenylcyclopropenone sensitization with weekly scalp DPC. Blood was drawn before each patch test was applied. Original analysis: Counting gave a median of 95,638 TCRs per sample, with values ranging from roughly 20,000 to 750,000. TCRdb fed the RACE reads into MiXCR, producing one record per CDR3 protein. The V and J calls, along with clone size, are taken from TCRdb and not from the paper's own processing. The sample includes approximately 350,000 distinct CDR3 sequences, around 6% seen only once; the top ten take about 5%.

The sample consisted of whole blood, taken in connection with sensitization to the hapten diphenylcyclopropenone (DPC). The origin of this receptor is a woman between 18 and 30 years old with alopecia areata. Some clones in this sample may be carry-over from other donors' samples. V and J are TRBV27 and TRBJ1-2; possibly TRBD1 for D (5 bases). The CDR3 DNA follows: TGTGCCAGCACCCCACGGGACGGCAACTATGGCTACACCTTC. This translates into CASTPRDGNYGYTF.